This T cell receptor (beta chain) came from a study of early T cells in non-severe SARS-CoV-2 infection. This clonotype showed up many times. Individual cDNA molecules each received unique molecular identifiers attached to them. TCRdb called the 5' RACE reads again in MiXCR, with one record for every CDR3 protein. In the table there are about 26,000 distinct CDR3 sequences, almost 4.5% of which are singletons. V dropped 5 bases and J dropped 0 bases, with 6 bases sitting between them. From germline, CDR1 is KGHSH and CDR2 LQKENI. The CDR3 has 13 amino acids. The chain couples TRBV18 to TRBJ2-3, with D uncertain. This receptor was obtained from an adult who was a healthcare worker with PCR-confirmed SARS-CoV-2 infection or an uninfected control (not recorded which). The sequenced sample was whole blood. CDR3 nucleotides: TGTGCCAGCTCAGTCGTGAGCACAGATACGCAGTATTTT. Residues: CASSVVSTDTQYF.